This TCR beta chain derives from a study of immune cell composition in non-small cell lung cancer. Study in general: Lung adenocarcinoma or squamous carcinoma made up most tumours. Findings and caveats of the study: Squamous carcinomas (approximately 80%) more often had tumour-associated clones >0.5% than adenocarcinomas (33%).

Repertoires were generated with immunoSEQ multiplex PCR, while TCRdb's copy carries only in-frame clones and drops some. Among roughly 8,300 clones, 76% were seen once, and the ten largest hold about 9.4%. Germline loops: CDR1 SQVTM, CDR2 ANQGSEA. The CDR3 is 13 residues long. Trimming cost V 0 bases and J 8 bases, with 11 bases left between them. This clone was seen just once. Its antigen is unidentified. The V and J genes are TRBV29-1 and TRBJ2-1, with a tentative D call TRBD2 (5 bases). Sequencing input: lung tumor tissue. The clonotype originates from a human donor with non-small cell lung cancer. The chain's CDR3 is CSVEDHEGYEQFF. The CDR3 nucleotides read TGCAGCGTTGAAGATCACGAGGGCTATGAGCAGTTCTTC.